This T cell receptor beta chain was sequenced for a study of cytomegalovirus exposure and HLA in healthy donors. Study-wide results and caveats: Clonal expansion was found to be greater in HLA-associated TCR beta chains than in equally common others in a later analysis.

On this clone: Antigen unknown.

Germline V gives CDR1 MNHEY, CDR2 SMNVEV (reference sequence). This CDR3 contains 16 residues. V was trimmed by 0 bases and J by 4 bases, leaving 15 bases between them. This PCR relied on a set of 60 Vbeta primers and 13 Jbeta primers. In the original analysis: Counted up in a later analysis, unique TCR beta chains came to around 80 million, with around 12 million shared. TCRdb keeps only in-frame clones here, not all; method: immunoSEQ multiplex PCR. That table furnishes V, J and clone size, whereas the DNA furnished D and trimming. This sample has roughly 100,000 clones; around 78% occur once, and the top ten carry roughly 5%.

The source of this sequence is a male donor in good health and CMV-seronegative. This chain uses TRBV27 with TRBJ1-2, with a weak D call TRBD1 (6 bases). The sample consisted of PBMCs. The CDR3 sequence is CASSLSSLTGSYGYTF. The CDR3 DNA reads as TGTGCCAGCAGTTTATCGAGCCTAACAGGGAGCTATGGCTACACCTTC.